This T cell receptor beta chain was observed in a study of blood T cell repertoires in COVID-19 (dated by TCRdb to 2020 to 2022). With respect to the entire study: Samples from collaborators originated in the United States, Italy and Spain and spanned both the acute and convalescent phases of COVID-19. Samples came from the ongoing ImmuneRACE study (first 160 participants) plus 1,254 subjects from 6 global collaborators. The dataset comprised deeply sampled blood TCRbeta repertoires from subjects exposed to, actively infected with, or recovered from COVID-19. Sample metadata almost always included a de-identified subject ID, COVID-19 status, age in years and sex. The material from the prospective study consisted of cDNA or gDNA derived from T cells, B-cell-depleted T cells, or PBMCs. Where available, HLA class I and class II types were taken from metadata supplied by the sample provider and were not determined by assay-based typing. The repertoires were released in a freely available public database intended as a resource for research on the immune response to SARS-CoV-2. Results and caveats for the whole study, not just this receptor: How much clinical and demographic metadata was included differed by source and by participant, and the metadata was provided uncurated.

As to this clone: Its target antigen remains unknown. Base qualities are not provided; no much larger clone lies one nucleotide away.

TCRbeta CDR3 regions were amplified from genomic DNA using the immunoSEQ Assay, a bias-controlled multiplex PCR. As for the original processing: The number of nucleated cells in each sample was estimated from the amplification of reference gene primers within the assay. Sequence reads were collapsed and filtered to measure the absolute abundance of every unique TCRbeta CDR3 rearrangement. Productive Simpson clonality was computed per sample as the square root of Simpson's diversity index over productive rearrangements. TCRdb stores this immuneACCESS table with in-frame sequences only. Part of the clones is absent; in the studies checked, under half of the shortfall reflects unresolved V genes, and no reason is known for the rest. V and J calls and clone size are those listed in that table; D and trimming were worked out from the DNA. This sample has 20,000 to 25,000 clones in its table, and about nine tenths of those were observed once. Approximately 3.8% of the sample goes to the ten largest clones.

Whole blood was collected in K2EDTA tubes by collaborating institutions according to the institutions' own protocols. For TCRbeta analysis, collaborator samples were shipped as frozen whole blood, as isolated PBMCs, or as DNA extracted from either sample type. The trim is 4 bases for V and 8 bases for J, with a gap of 16 bases between the germline ends. The germline V gene encodes CDR1 SGHDT and CDR2 YYEEEE. The CDR3, cysteine through phenylalanine, is 14 amino acids long. The retained sequence is limited to the CDR3, 42 bases, with the frame set at the first base. This chain joins TRBV5-6 to TRBJ2-1; the D gene is perhaps TRBD1, from 6 matching bases. The material sequenced was peripheral blood. This clonotype was obtained from a man over 45 with active COVID-19. The CDR3 sequence is CASSGGSIRDEQFF. The bases are TGTGCCAGCAGCGGGGGCTCAATTAGGGATGAGCAGTTCTTC.